These 5 T cell receptor beta chains came from one sample sequenced in a study of CD8 T cells in Susac syndrome (dated by TCRdb to between 2018 and 2020). The protocol used for the library was the immunoSEQ multiplex PCR assay. RNA was extracted using the RNeasy kit, and roughly 0.5 to 1 microgram was reverse transcribed with random hexamers. TCRdb itself trimmed the public reads at Q25 with fastp, ran MiXCR and retained productive beta chains. When rows share a CDR3 protein, they turn into one entry using the most common DNA and genes. The sample table holds under 200,000 distinct CDR3 sequences, of which under 95% were seen once. Roughly 0.12% of the sample is taken by the ten largest. Sample: CD4+ T cells from PBMCs. Receptors originate from a human donor with Susac syndrome.

The chain recombines TRBV3-1 with TRBJ1-1, with 10 nucleotides matching TRBD1. V shed 5 bases, J shed 10 bases, and the junction held 7 bases outside the gene matches. Looked up from germline, CDR1 is LGHDT and CDR2 is YNNKEL (reference sequence). The CDR3 runs to 13 residues. CDR3 sequence: CASSKGQGIGAFF. In nucleotides, the CDR3 is TGTGCCAGCAGCAAGGGACAGGGGATAGGAGCTTTCTTT.

The gene calls are TRBV12-3 or TRBV12-4 and TRBJ2-4, with TRBD2 matching 7 bases. This CDR3 spans 16 amino acids. V trimming: 3 bases; J trimming: 1 base; junction bases outside the gene matches: 6. The DNA for the CDR3 is TGTGCCAGCAGTTTTCAGGGCGGGGGTGCCAAAAACATTCAGTACTTC. This translates into CASSFQGGGAKNIQYF.

This clonotype was recorded only once. The V and J genes are TRBV6-5 and TRBJ2-5; D is possibly TRBD2 (6 bases). The CDR3 runs to 16 residues. Germline-derived CDR1 and CDR2 are MNHEY and SVGAGI. Deletions cut 2 bases from V and 4 bases from J, with 17 bases between. The CDR3 protein is CASSYRGMGSGETQYF. Here the CDR3 DNA reads TGTGCCAGCAGTTACCGGGGGATGGGAAGTGGAGAGACCCAGTACTTC.

The CDR3 nucleotides are TGCGCCAGCAGCTCAAATACAGGGGCCTACGAGCAGTACTTC. As protein: CASSSNTGAYEQYF. This rearrangement joins TRBV5-1 to TRBJ2-7, with 7 bases matching TRBD1. This CDR3 has 14 residues. With V trimmed by 3 bases and J by 2 bases, 5 bases remained unmatched. Per germline, CDR1 SGHRS and CDR2 YFSETQ.

As DNA, the CDR3 is TGTGCCAGCCGGATTTCCGGACAGGGGTACAATGAGCAGTTCTTC. Residues: CASRISGQGYNEQFF. The chain links TRBV5-4 to TRBJ2-1; 9 nucleotides match TRBD1. There are 15 residues in the CDR3. The junction had 9 bases not matched to a gene; V was cut back by 7 bases and J by 4 bases. Germline V gene sequence: CDR1 SGHNT, CDR2 YYREEE (reference sequence).